This T cell receptor (beta chain) emerged from a study of blood T cell repertoires in COVID-19. Only in-frame clones appear in the TCRdb table, and some are missing; sequencing was by immunoSEQ multiplex PCR. The table lists about 260,000 clones, about 87% of them singletons. Trimming cost V 3 bases and J 6 bases, with 15 bases left between them. The germline V gene has CDR1 LNHDA and CDR2 SQIVND (reference sequence). CDR3 length: 14 residues. This TCR was sampled from a man in his fifties or sixties who had recovered from COVID-19. Sample: peripheral blood. The chain is built from TRBV19 and TRBJ2-7, with D possibly being TRBD1 (6 bases). This CDR3 reads CASSIKGYRAEQYF. In DNA, the CDR3 is TGTGCCAGTAGTATTAAGGGATACAGGGCCGAGCAGTACTTC.